The clone carrying this TCR beta chain was seen more than once but under ten times. No antigen is known for it. CD8 T cells were positively selected from what remained after CD4 positive selection. Trimming cost V 4 bases and J 1 base, with 17 bases left between them. There are 17 residues in the CDR3. The germline CDR1 and CDR2 sequences are DFQATT and SNEGSKA (reference sequence). This specimen comes from a study of naive and memory T cell subsets. Two oligonucleotides, mixed equimolar, formed the beta constant-region primer covering TRBC1 and TRBC2. TCRdb analysed the UMI-ligation and nested PCR reads with MiXCR anew, one entry per CDR3 protein. Here the sample spans some 100,000 distinct CDR3 sequences, 7% to 8% being singletons. The study, taken as a whole, reports: Naive and memory repertoire findings lacked a ground truth for validation.

The sample comprised central memory CD4+ T cells from blood. The source of this sequence is a human donor in good health. This rearrangement joins TRBV20-1 to TRBJ2-6, with no clear D. CDR3 loop: CSAKSPRPISGANVLTF. For the CDR3, the DNA is TGCAGTGCTAAATCCCCGAGACCGATATCTGGGGCCAACGTCCTGACTTTC.